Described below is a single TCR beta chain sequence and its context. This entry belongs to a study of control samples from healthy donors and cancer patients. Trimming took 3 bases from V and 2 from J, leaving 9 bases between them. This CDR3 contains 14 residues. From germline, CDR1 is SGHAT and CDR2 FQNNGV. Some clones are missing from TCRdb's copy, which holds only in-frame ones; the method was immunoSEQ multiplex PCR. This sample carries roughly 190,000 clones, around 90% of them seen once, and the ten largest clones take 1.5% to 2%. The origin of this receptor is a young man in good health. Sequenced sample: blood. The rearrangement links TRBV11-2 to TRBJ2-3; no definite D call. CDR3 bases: TGTGCCAGCAGCTTCGGGTCCTCCACAGATACGCAGTATTTT. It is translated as CASSFGSSTDTQYF.